These 8 T cell receptor beta chains were sequenced from one sample in a study of T cell responses to AZD1222 COVID-19 vaccine. TCRdb's table, derived via immunoSEQ multiplex PCR, lists solely in-frame clones and lacks some. The sample contains tens of thousands of clones, approximately 84% of which appear only once. The input for sequencing was peripheral blood, taken on day 0 of AZD1222 vaccination. These receptor sequences come from an adult in good health.

V is TRBV11-2 and J is TRBJ1-3; TRBD1 agrees at 9 bases. This CDR3 contains 13 residues. The V and J ends lost 5 bases and 8 bases, in that order; junction bases with no gene match: 4. Germline V gene sequence: CDR1 SGHAT, CDR2 FQNNGV. The CDR3 sequence: CASSPDRGYTIYF. CDR3 DNA: TGTGCCAGCAGCCCCGACAGGGGGTACACCATATATTTT.

This chain connects TRBV25-1 to TRBJ2-7; D may be TRBD1 (6 bases). In germline, CDR1 is MGHDK, CDR2 SYGVNS. Trimming cost V 1 base and J 2 bases, with 21 bases left between them. The CDR3 loop spans 18 amino acids. This CDR3 reads CASSESSSGRQDPYEQYF. Here the CDR3 DNA reads TGTGCCAGCAGTGAATCCTCATCGGGGAGACAGGACCCCTACGAGCAGTACTTC.

This clone is a singleton in its sample. The chain is built from TRBV11-2 and TRBJ1-3, with 8 bases identical to TRBD1. CDR3 length: 17 amino acids. V dropped 3 bases and J dropped 2; count of bases not matched to a gene: 9. CDR1 and CDR2 from the germline V gene are SGHAT and FQNNGV. For the CDR3, the DNA is TGTGCCAGCAGCTTCTCCCGATCACAGGGGGCTGGAAACACCATATATTTT. Its protein product is CASSFSRSQGAGNTIYF.

This chain joins TRBV29-1 and TRBJ1-1; unclear D gene. This CDR3 is built from 11 residues. The V and J ends lost 3 bases and 5 bases respectively, with 7 bases between them. Germline V gene lookup returns CDR1 SQVTM and CDR2 ANQGSEA. The CDR3 here is CSVEKGTEAFF. DNA for the CDR3: TGCAGCGTTGAGAAGGGAACTGAAGCTTTCTTT.

The J gene is TRBJ1-1, the V gene TRBV5-6; TRBD1 might be the D (5 bases). Germline-derived CDR1 and CDR2 are SGHDT and YYEEEE. The ends were cut back, 3 bases at V and 1 base at J, with 13 bases in the middle. This CDR3 region has 15 residues. The CDR3 reads CASSSLGRANTEAFF. As DNA, the CDR3 is TGTGCCAGCAGCTCCCTCGGCAGGGCGAACACTGAAGCTTTCTTT.

The chain combines TRBV10-2 with TRBJ2-1; the match to TRBD2 covers 8 bases. V lost 8 bases and J lost 2; bases outside the gene matches: 2. CDR1 is WSHSY and CDR2 is SAAADI in the germline V gene. The length of the CDR3 is 13 residues. CDR3 nucleotides: TGCGCCAGCTGGGGACTAGCCTACAATGAGCAGTTCTTC. It yields the protein CASWGLAYNEQFF.

In its sample, this clone was seen a few times. The chain has TRBV3-1 (or the pseudogene TRBV3-2) and TRBJ1-1; weak D call: TRBD1 (5 bases). The CDR3 is 13 amino acids. V was pared by 3 bases and J by 5 bases, with 10 bases between. Germline V gene sequence: CDR1 LGHDT, CDR2 YNNKEL (reference sequence). The CDR3 spells CASSQGDWTEAFF. The CDR3 DNA is TGTGCCAGCAGCCAGGGGGATTGGACTGAAGCTTTCTTT.

The chain combines TRBV3-1 (or the pseudogene TRBV3-2) with TRBJ1-1, with TRBD1 matching 10 bases. Germline V gene sequence: CDR1 LGHDT, CDR2 YNNKEL (reference sequence). V gave up 3 bases and J gave up 7 bases; unmatched junction bases: 5. There are 14 residues in the CDR3. The CDR3 is CASSHQDRGDEAFF. The DNA for the CDR3 is TGTGCCAGCAGCCACCAGGACAGGGGGGATGAAGCTTTCTTT.